This T cell receptor beta chain is drawn from a study of cytomegalovirus exposure and HLA in healthy donors. General study points: The classifier, whose performance was assessed in both the original and validation cohorts, reportedly diagnosed cytomegalovirus status with high specificity and sensitivity. In vitro testing confirmed a few CMV-associated chains as specific for CMV antigens. TCR beta sequences reportedly predicted the HLA-A and HLA-B alleles of most subjects accurately.

This PCR relied on a set of 60 Vbeta primers and 13 Jbeta primers. The data were produced by immunoSEQ multiplex PCR, yet TCRdb's version contains in-frame clones alone and is incomplete. The sample has about 200,000 clones; 75% to 85% are singletons. Trimming took 5 bases from V and 2 from J, leaving 19 bases between them. This CDR3 comprises 18 residues. Germline CDR1 is MDHEN and CDR2 is SYDVKM. A remark on this clone: Its antigen is undetermined.

The receptor was isolated from a woman in her forties in good health and CMV-seronegative. Sequencing input: PBMCs. The chain employs TRBV28 and TRBJ2-6; the D gene is possibly TRBD1 (5 bases). The CDR3 DNA sequence: TGTGCCAGCAGTCACGGACAACCGTTCTCCCCTGGGGCCAACGTCCTGACTTTC. Its protein is CASSHGQPFSPGANVLTF.